Below, 17 T cell receptor beta chains from the same sample are listed, as sequenced in a study of identical twins. TCRdb used MiXCR to reprocess the 5' RACE reads, holding one entry per CDR3 protein. Of roughly 480,000 distinct CDR3 sequences listed, 20% to 30% were seen once; the top ten hold just under 3%. Another study also made use of these data, one on T cells expressing NK-cell markers.

The sample consisted of CD4+ T cells sorted from blood. The receptors come from a woman aged 18-30 years in good health.

This clonotype appeared a few times. The chain couples TRBV3-1 to TRBJ2-1; D remains ambiguous. The CDR3 runs to 14 residues. CDR1 LGHDT and CDR2 YNNKEL come from the germline V gene (reference sequence). With 7 bases removed from V and 6 bases from J, the gap between germline ends came to 16 bases. CDR3 in amino acids: CASTAAAVINEQFF. DNA of the CDR3: TGTGCCAGCACCGCGGCGGCGGTAATCAATGAGCAGTTCTTC.

This clonotype has just a few counts. V usage is TRBV3-1 and J usage is TRBJ2-7; D is unclear. V was trimmed by 1 base and J by 6 bases, leaving 7 bases between them. The CDR3 sequence is 12 residues long. Germline V lookup: CDR1 LGHDT, CDR2 YNNKEL (reference sequence). The CDR3: CASSQGTGEQYF. CDR3 sequence (DNA): TGTGCCAGCAGCCAAGGAACCGGCGAGCAGTACTTC.

This clonotype was found a few times. The V and J genes are TRBV12-3 or TRBV12-4 and TRBJ1-5; the D gene is possibly TRBD1 (6 bases). CDR3 length equals 13 residues. V lost 6 bases and J lost 7, with 13 bases in between. The CDR3 DNA is TGTGCCAGCAGGGCAGGGGAGTTCCAGCCCCAGCATTTT. This codes for CASRAGEFQPQHF.

This clonotype has only a few counts. This sequence joins TRBV7-9 and TRBJ2-2; 10 bases are shared with TRBD1. V shed 4 bases and J 6 bases; nucleotides not matched to a gene: 5. The CDR3 length is 15 residues. Germline CDR1 reads SEHNR; CDR2 reads FQNEAQ (reference sequence). This chain's CDR3 is CASSSTGGIAGELFF. For the CDR3, the DNA is TGTGCCAGCAGCTCGACAGGGGGCATCGCCGGGGAGCTGTTTTTT.

Ten or more counts support this clonotype. J is TRBJ2-5 and V is TRBV3-1, with D maybe TRBD2 (5 bases). The CDR3 sequence is 15 residues long. The germline CDR1 and CDR2 sequences are LGHDT and YNNKEL (reference sequence). The germline V and J ends were trimmed by 2 bases and 3 bases, with 13 bases remaining between them. The CDR3 nucleotides read TGTGCCAGCAGCCAAAGGATCCCGGGGAAAGAGACCCAGTACTTC. Translation gives CASSQRIPGKETQYF.

This chain connects TRBV7-2 to TRBJ2-4; TRBD2 might be the D (6 bases). Germline V gene data show CDR1 as SGHTA and CDR2 as FQGNSA. Trimming cost V 5 bases and J 7 bases, with 21 bases left between them. The CDR3 consists of 16 residues. The CDR3 DNA is TGTGCCAGCAGCCCGGGACTTTCCATCTCATACAACATTCAGTACTTC. Encoded protein: CASSPGLSISYNIQYF. Full variable domain (outside the CDR3, taken from reference TRBV7-2 and TRBJ2-4): GAGVSQSPSNKVTEKGKDVELRCDPISGHTALYWYRQSLGQGLEFLIYFQGNSAPDKSGLPSDRFSAERTGGSVSTLTIQRTQQEDSAVYLCASSPGLSISYNIQYFGAGTRLSVL.

This clonotype was picked up a small number of times. V gene TRBV20-1 combines with J gene TRBJ2-7; TRBD1 matches 7 bases. V shed 2 bases, J shed 6 bases, and the junction held 4 bases outside the gene matches. CDR1 and CDR2 from the germline V gene are DFQATT and SNEGSKA (reference sequence). CDR3 length: 12 amino acids. CDR3 in DNA: TGCAGTGCTAGACTAGGGGGCTCCGAGCAGTACTTC. It specifies CSARLGGSEQYF.

There are many counts of this clonotype. The V and J genes are TRBV12-3 or TRBV12-4 and TRBJ2-4, with D possibly matching TRBD2 (6 bases). V lost 5 bases and J lost 6, with 14 bases in between. The CDR3 loop spans 14 amino acids. The CDR3: CASSPGGSGNIQYF. As DNA, the CDR3 is TGTGCCAGCAGTCCCGGTGGTAGCGGAAACATTCAGTACTTC.

This clonotype was seen only a few times. The DNA of the CDR3 is TGTGCCAGCAGTTCGGCCCTAGCGGGCTCCTACAATGAGCAGTTCTTC. This codes for CASSSALAGSYNEQFF. V usage is TRBV6-5 and J usage is TRBJ2-1; 8 bases match TRBD2. The CDR3 sequence is 16 residues long. Per the germline V gene, CDR1 is MNHEY and CDR2 is SVGAGI. The V segment lost 4 bases and the J segment 0 bases; nucleotides outside the gene matches: 5.

The sample holds a few counts of this clonotype. The CDR3 reads CSASLPGQGYPGELFF. The CDR3 bases are TGCAGTGCTAGCCTTCCGGGACAGGGATACCCCGGGGAGCTGTTTTTT. The genes are TRBV20-1 and TRBJ2-2; 9 bases match TRBD1. The length of the CDR3 is 16 residues. V shed 3 bases, J shed 6 bases, and the junction held 11 bases outside the gene matches. CDR1 is DFQATT and CDR2 is SNEGSKA in the germline V gene (reference sequence).

The chain combines TRBV4-3 with TRBJ2-7; D may match TRBD1 or TRBD2 (5 bases each). Germline lookup yields CDR1 LGHNA and CDR2 YSLEER. Trimming removed 0 bases at V and 4 bases at J, with 22 bases between. CDR3 length equals 18 residues. The CDR3, as DNA: TGCGCCAGCAGCCAAGAAGAGGGAAGGGAAGGGACCCTATACGAGCAGTACTTC. Residues: CASSQEEGREGTLYEQYF.

Only a few counts were recorded for this clonotype. The chain employs TRBV9 and TRBJ1-2; D ambiguous. This CDR3 has 13 amino acids. Trimming removed 2 bases from V and 7 bases from J, with 12 bases in between. Germline CDR1 and CDR2: SGDLS and YYNGEE. In DNA form, the CDR3 reads TGTGCCAGCAGCGTCTCCCCCGGGGTTGGCTACACCTTC. This codes for CASSVSPGVGYTF.

This clonotype has a handful of counts. This chain joins TRBV4-3 and TRBJ2-7; D not certain. The CDR3 runs 13 residues. Germline-derived CDR1 and CDR2 are LGHNA and YSLEER. Trimming cost V 0 bases and J 9 bases, with 12 bases left between them. The CDR3 protein is CASSQDIGLWQYF. CDR3 nucleotide sequence: TGCGCCAGCAGCCAAGATATCGGGCTCTGGCAGTACTTC.

The chain combines TRBV5-4 with TRBJ1-6; the D is unclear. The CDR3 covers 14 residues. Trimming took off 0 bases at V and 3 bases at J, with 4 bases between the two ends. The V gene's germline CDR1 is SGHNT and CDR2 YYREEE (reference sequence). CDR3 bases: TGTGCCAGCAGCTTGGCAGACTATAATTCACCCCTCCACTTT. Translation gives CASSLADYNSPLHF. The entire variable domain, with the rest obtained from reference TRBV5-4 and TRBJ1-6, is as follows: ETGVTQSPTHLIKTRGQQVTLRCSSQSGHNTVSWYQQALGQGPQFIFQYYREEENGRGNFPPRFSGLQFPNYSSELNVNALELDDSALYLCASSLADYNSPLHFGNGTRLTVT.

The rearrangement links TRBV5-1 to TRBJ2-7, with D tentatively TRBD1 or TRBD2 (5 bases each). In germline, CDR1 is SGHRS, CDR2 YFSETQ. Trimming took off 0 bases at V and 2 bases at J, with 12 bases between the two ends. The length of the CDR3 is 15 residues. The CDR3 DNA sequence: TGCGCCAGCAGCTTGGTCGGGGACGGAACCTACGAGCAGTACTTC. Amino acid sequence: CASSLVGDGTYEQYF.

This clonotype has just a few counts. This rearrangement joins TRBV20-1 to TRBJ2-3; D not resolved. Germline CDR1 DFQATT, CDR2 SNEGSKA (reference sequence). The V end was cut by 6 bases, the J end by 1 base, with 11 bases between. The CDR3 contains 13 residues. The CDR3 protein is CSAVKRGTDTQYF. In nucleotides, the CDR3 is TGCAGTGCGGTAAAACGGGGCACAGATACGCAGTATTTT.

J is TRBJ2-1 and V is TRBV3-1; TRBD2 matches 8 bases. This CDR3 has 18 amino acids. The ends lost 0 bases at V and 0 bases at J; junction bases unmatched: 7. Germline assignment: CDR1 LGHDT and CDR2 YNNKEL (reference sequence). The CDR3 DNA is TGTGCCAGCAGCCAAGATGGGGGTAGCGGGGCCTCCTACAATGAGCAGTTCTTC. It codes for CASSQDGGSGASYNEQFF.